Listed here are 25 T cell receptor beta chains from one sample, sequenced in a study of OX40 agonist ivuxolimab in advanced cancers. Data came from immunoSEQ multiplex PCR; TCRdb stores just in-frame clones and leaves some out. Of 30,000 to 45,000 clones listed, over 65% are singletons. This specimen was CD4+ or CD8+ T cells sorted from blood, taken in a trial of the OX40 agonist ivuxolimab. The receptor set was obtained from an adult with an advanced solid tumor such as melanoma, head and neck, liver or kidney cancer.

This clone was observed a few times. The CDR3, as DNA: TGTGCCAGCAGCTTGGACGGGACTGGATACAATGAGCAGTTCTTC. Its protein product is CASSLDGTGYNEQFF. V and J are TRBV5-6 and TRBJ2-1; possible D gene TRBD2, 6 bases. V gave up 0 bases and J gave up 4 bases, with 11 bases separating them. Germline loops: CDR1 SGHDT, CDR2 YYEEEE. This CDR3 is built from 15 residues.

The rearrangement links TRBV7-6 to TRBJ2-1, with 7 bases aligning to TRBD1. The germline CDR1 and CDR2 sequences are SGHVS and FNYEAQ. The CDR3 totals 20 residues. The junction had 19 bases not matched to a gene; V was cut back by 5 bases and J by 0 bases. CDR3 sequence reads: CASSGQQGPEGETSYNEQFF. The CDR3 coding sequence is TGTGCCAGCAGCGGACAACAGGGGCCCGAGGGGGAAACCTCCTACAATGAGCAGTTCTTC.

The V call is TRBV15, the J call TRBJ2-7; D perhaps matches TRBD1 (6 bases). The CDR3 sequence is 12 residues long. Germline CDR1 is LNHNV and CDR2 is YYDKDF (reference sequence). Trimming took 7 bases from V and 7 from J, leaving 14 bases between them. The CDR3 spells CATKDSLGEQYF. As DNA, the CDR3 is TGTGCCACCAAGGACAGTCTAGGAGAGCAGTACTTC.

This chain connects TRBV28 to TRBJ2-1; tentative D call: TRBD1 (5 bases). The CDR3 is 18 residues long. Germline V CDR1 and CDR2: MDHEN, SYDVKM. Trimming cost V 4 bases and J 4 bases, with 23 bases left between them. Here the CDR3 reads CASSSPRVEQVGYNEQFF. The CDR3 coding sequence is TGTGCCAGCAGTTCCCCCAGGGTGGAGCAGGTGGGATACAATGAGCAGTTCTTC.

The CDR3 reads CASSPRTGEQYF. CDR3 DNA: TGTGCCAGCTCACCACGCACGGGAGAGCAGTACTTC. V usage is TRBV18 and J usage is TRBJ2-7, with D possibly TRBD2 on 5 matching bases. Trimming stripped 1 base from V and 7 bases from J, with 8 bases between. This CDR3 contains 12 residues. The germline CDR1 and CDR2 sequences are KGHSH and LQKENI.

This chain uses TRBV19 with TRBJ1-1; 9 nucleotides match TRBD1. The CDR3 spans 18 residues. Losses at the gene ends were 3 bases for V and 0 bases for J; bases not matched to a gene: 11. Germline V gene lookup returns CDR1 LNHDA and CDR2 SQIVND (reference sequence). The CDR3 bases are TGTGCCAGTAGTATCGGGGCGCTCCGGGACAGGGTGAACACTGAAGCTTTCTTT. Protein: CASSIGALRDRVNTEAFF.

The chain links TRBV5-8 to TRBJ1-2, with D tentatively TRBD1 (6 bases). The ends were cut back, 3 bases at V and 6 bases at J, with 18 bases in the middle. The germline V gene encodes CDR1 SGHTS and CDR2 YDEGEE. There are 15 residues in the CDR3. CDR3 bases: TGTGCCAGCAGCTCCGCCGGGACATTCCCCGATGGCTACACCTTC. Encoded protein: CASSSAGTFPDGYTF.

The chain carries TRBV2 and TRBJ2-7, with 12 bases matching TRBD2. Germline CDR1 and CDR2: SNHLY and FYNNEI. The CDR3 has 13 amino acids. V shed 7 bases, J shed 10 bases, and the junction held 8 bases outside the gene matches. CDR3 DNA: TGTGCCAGCATTAGACTAGCGGGAGCTCACCAGTACTTC. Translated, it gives CASIRLAGAHQYF. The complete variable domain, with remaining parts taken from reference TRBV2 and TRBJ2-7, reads EPEVTQTPSHQVTQMGQEVILRCVPISNHLYFYWYRQILGQKVEFLVSFYNNEISEKSEIFDDQFSVERPDGSNFTLKIRSTKLEDSAMYFCASIRLAGAHQYFGPGTRLTVT.

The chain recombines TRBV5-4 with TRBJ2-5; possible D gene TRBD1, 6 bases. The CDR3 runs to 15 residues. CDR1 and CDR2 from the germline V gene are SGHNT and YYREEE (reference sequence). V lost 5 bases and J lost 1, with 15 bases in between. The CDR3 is CASRRHDRPQETQYF. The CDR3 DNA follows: TGTGCCAGCAGGCGACACGACAGGCCCCAAGAGACCCAGTACTTC.

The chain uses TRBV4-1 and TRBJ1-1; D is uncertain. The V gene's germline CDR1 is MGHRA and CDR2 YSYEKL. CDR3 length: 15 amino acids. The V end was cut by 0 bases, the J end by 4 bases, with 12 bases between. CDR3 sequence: CASSQEPLSGTEAFF. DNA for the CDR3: TGCGCCAGCAGCCAAGAACCCCTCTCGGGCACTGAAGCTTTCTTT.

The DNA for the CDR3 is TGTGCCAGCAGGTTTTGGGTCGGGGCAAGCACAGATACGCAGTATTTT. Its translation is CASRFWVGASTDTQYF. The chain uses TRBV27 and TRBJ2-3; D tentatively fits TRBD1 or TRBD2 (5 bases each). The ends were cut back, 6 bases at V and 0 bases at J, with 16 bases in the middle. CDR3 length equals 16 residues. From germline, CDR1 is MNHEY and CDR2 SMNVEV (reference sequence).

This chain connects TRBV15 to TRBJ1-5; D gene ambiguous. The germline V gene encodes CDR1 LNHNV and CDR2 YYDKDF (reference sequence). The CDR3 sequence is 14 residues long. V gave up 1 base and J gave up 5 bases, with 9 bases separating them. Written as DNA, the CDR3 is TGTGCCACCAGCAGAGGTGAGAGATATCAGCCCCAGCATTTT. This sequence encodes CATSRGERYQPQHF. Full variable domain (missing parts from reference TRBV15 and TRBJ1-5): DAMVIQNPRYQVTQFGKPVTLSCSQTLNHNVMYWYQQKSSQAPKLLFHYYDKDFNNEADTPDNFQSRRPNTSFCFLDIRSPGLGDTAMYLCATSRGERYQPQHFGDGTRLSIL.

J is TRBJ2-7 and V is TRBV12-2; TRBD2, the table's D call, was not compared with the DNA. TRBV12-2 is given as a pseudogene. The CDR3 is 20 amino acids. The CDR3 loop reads CASRFPQSLAGGPRQDEQYF. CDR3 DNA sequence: TGTGCAAGTCGCTTCCCTCAATCACTAGCGGGAGGGCCAAGACAAGACGAGCAGTACTTC.

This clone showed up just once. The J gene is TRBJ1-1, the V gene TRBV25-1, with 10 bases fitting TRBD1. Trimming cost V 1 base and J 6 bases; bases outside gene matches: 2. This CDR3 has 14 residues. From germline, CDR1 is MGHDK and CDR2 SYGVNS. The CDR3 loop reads CASSESGQGAEAFF. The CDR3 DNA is TGTGCCAGCAGTGAATCTGGACAGGGGGCTGAAGCTTTCTTT.

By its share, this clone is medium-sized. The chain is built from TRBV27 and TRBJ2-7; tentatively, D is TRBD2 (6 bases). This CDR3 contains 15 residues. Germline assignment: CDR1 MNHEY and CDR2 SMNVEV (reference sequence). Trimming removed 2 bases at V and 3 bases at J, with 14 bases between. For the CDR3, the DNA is TGTGCCAGCAGTTTAGGAGGCGGAGGGTACTACGAGCAGTACTTC. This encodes CASSLGGGGYYEQYF.

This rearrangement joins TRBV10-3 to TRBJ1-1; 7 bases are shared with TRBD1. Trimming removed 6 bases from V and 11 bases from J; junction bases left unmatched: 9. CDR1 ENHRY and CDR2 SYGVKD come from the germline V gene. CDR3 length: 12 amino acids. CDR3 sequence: CAISSGGEGAFF. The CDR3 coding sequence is TGTGCCATCAGCTCAGGGGGAGAAGGGGCTTTCTTT.

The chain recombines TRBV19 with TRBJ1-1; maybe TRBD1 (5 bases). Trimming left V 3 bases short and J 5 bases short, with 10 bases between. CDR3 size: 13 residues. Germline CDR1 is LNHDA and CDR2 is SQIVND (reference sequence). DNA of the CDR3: TGTGCCAGTAGTATGGGGGGAGGAACTGAAGCTTTCTTT. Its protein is CASSMGGGTEAFF. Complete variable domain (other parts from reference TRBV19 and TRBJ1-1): DGGITQSPKYLFRKEGQNVTLSCEQNLNHDAMYWYRQDPGQGLRLIYYSQIVNDFQKGDIAEGYSVSREKKESFPLTVTSAQKNPTAFYLCASSMGGGTEAFFGQGTRLTVV.

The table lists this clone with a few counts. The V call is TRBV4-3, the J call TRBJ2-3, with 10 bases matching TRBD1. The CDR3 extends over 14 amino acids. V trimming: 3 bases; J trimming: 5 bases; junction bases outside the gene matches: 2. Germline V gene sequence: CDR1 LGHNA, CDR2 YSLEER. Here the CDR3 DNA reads TGCGCCAGCAGCCATGACAGGGGGCAAGATACGCAGTATTTT. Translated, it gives CASSHDRGQDTQYF.

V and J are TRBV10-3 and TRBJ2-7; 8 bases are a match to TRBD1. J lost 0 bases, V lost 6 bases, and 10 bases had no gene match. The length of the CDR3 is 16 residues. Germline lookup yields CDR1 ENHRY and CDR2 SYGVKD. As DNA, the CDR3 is TGTGCCATCAGCGACGTTGGGACAGGTCACTCCTACGAGCAGTACTTC. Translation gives CAISDVGTGHSYEQYF.

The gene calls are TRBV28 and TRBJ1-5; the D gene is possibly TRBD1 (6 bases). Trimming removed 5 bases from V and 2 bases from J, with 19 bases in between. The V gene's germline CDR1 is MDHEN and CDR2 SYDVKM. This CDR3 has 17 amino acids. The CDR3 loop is CASSQSTYRVGNQPQHF. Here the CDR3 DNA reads TGTGCCAGCAGTCAATCTACATACAGGGTTGGCAATCAGCCCCAGCATTTT.

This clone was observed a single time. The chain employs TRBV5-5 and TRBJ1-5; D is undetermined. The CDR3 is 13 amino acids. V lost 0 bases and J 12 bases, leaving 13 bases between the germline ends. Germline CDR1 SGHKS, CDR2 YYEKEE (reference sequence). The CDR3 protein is CASSLGLSRVQHF. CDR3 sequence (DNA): TGTGCCAGCAGCTTGGGACTTTCAAGGGTCCAGCATTTT.

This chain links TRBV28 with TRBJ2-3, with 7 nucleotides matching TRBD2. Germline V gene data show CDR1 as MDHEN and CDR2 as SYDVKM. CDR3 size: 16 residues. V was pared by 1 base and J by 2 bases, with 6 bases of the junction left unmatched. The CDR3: CASSLFRGGPTDTQYF. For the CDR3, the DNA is TGTGCCAGCAGTTTATTCCGGGGAGGGCCCACAGATACGCAGTATTTT.

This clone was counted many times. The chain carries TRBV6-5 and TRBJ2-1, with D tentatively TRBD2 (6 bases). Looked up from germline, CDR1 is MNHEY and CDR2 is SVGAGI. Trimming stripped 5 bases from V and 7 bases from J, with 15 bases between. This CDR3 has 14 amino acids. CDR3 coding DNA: TGTGCCAGCAGTCTAAGCGGGTGGACGAATGAGCAGTTCTTC. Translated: CASSLSGWTNEQFF.

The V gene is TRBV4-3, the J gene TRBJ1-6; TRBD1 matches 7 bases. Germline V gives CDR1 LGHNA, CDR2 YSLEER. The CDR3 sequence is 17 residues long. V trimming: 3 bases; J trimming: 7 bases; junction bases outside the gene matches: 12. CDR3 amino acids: CASSQSQGIEPNSPLHF. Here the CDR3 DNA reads TGCGCCAGCAGCCAGTCACAGGGGATTGAACCAAATTCACCCCTCCACTTT.

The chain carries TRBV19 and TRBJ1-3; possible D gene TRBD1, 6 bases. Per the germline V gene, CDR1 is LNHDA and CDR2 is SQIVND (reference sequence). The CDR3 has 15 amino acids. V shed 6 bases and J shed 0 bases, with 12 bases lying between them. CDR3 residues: CASSPQGHSGNTIYF. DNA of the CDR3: TGTGCCAGTAGCCCACAGGGCCACTCTGGAAACACCATATATTTT.